Sequencing of this T cell receptor (beta chain) was carried out in a study of regulatory T cells in long-lasting Graves disease. Study background: Antithyroid drug intake by newly diagnosed Graves' patients had lasted under 3 months.

Time point: newly diagnosed GD, antithyroid drugs for less than 3 months. RNA isolated from PBMCs was used to make the TCR library. In its sample, this clonotype was seen many times. Its antigen remains unidentified. According to the study, TCR beta libraries were built with iRepertoire HTBI primers and CDR3-region Arm-PCR. TCRdb passed the multiplex PCR reads through MiXCR, listing each CDR3 protein once. Of approximately 400,000 distinct CDR3 sequences in the sample, approximately 16% were seen once. Study-level findings and limits: Newly diagnosed patients shared about 950 public clonotypes; persistent patients shared more than 2,500. Not thyroid tissue but only peripheral blood was studied.

The sample also formed part of further work on T cells in Graves' hyperthyroidism and ophthalmopathy. This second study says: The model made its ophthalmopathy prediction, and onset followed a median approximately six months later.

The receptor's source is a woman aged 35 to 49 with Graves disease. Sequenced material: peripheral blood mononuclear cells (PBMCs), taken at new diagnosis, from a patient treated with antithyroid drugs.

CDR3 coding DNA: TGTGCCAGCAGTTACGGGCGAAACGGGTGGTCTCGGTCGGTGGCTTTCTTT. Its protein product is CASSYGRNGWSRSVAFF. The chain employs TRBV28 and TRBJ1-1, with D unclear. The V gene's germline CDR1 is MDHEN and CDR2 SYDVKM. V gave up 4 bases and J gave up 11 bases, with 29 bases separating them. This CDR3 contains 17 residues.